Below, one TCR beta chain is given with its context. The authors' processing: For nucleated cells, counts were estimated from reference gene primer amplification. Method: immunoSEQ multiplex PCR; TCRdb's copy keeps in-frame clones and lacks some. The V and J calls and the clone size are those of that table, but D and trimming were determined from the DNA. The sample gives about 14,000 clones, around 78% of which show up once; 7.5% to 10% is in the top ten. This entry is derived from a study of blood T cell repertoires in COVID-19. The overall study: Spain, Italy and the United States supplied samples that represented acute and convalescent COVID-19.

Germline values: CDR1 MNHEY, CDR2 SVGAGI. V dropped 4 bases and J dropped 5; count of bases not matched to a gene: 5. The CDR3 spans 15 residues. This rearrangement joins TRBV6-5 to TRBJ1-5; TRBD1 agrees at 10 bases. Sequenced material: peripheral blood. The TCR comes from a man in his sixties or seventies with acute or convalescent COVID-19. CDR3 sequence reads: CASSWTGGLDQPQHF. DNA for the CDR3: TGTGCCAGCAGTTGGACAGGGGGTTTGGATCAGCCCCAGCATTTT.